The clone carrying this TCR beta chain has a count of ten or more. This sample was included in a study of T cell repertoires in cytomegalovirus infection. Each CDR3 protein is one row after TCRdb ran MiXCR on the reads. In the table there are fewer than 350,000 distinct CDR3 sequences, 9% to 9.5% of which are singletons. V gave up 6 bases and J gave up 5 bases, with 19 bases separating them. This CDR3 has 15 amino acids. The chain carries TRBV12-3 or TRBV12-4 and TRBJ1-2; no firm D call. Sequencing was performed on PBMCs. This TCR derives from a human donor in good health (CMV status not recorded). Some clones in this sample may be carry-over from other donors' samples. CDR3 loop: CASRHRDPREYGYTF. The CDR3 DNA sequence: TGTGCCAGCAGACACAGAGACCCAAGAGAGTATGGCTACACCTTC.